These T cell receptor beta chains were read from a single sample in a study of cytomegalovirus exposure and HLA in healthy donors. Clones were sequenced by immunoSEQ multiplex PCR, and TCRdb holds only the in-frame ones, with some missing. The sample gives 100,000 to 150,000 clones, 80% of which show up once; 1% is in the top ten. Source material: PBMCs. These TCRs come from a man aged 40-49 years in good health and CMV-seronegative. Each CDR3 is given with its conserved first and last residue. A D gene is named only where the DNA matches it firmly. A clone size is listed for some rows: how often the clone was seen (once, few, many), or a class if it is expanded.

D gene | clone size | J gene | V gene | CDR3 DNA | CDR3 protein
. | . | TRBJ2-5 | TRBV7-9 | TGTGCCAGCAGCCCCGGGACTGTTAGGGAGACCCAGTACTTC | CASSPGTVRETQYF
. | once | TRBJ1-1 | TRBV7-9 | TGTTCCAGCAGCCGTGGAGATGCTGAAGCTTTCTTT | CSSSRGDAEAFF
. | . | TRBJ2-1 | TRBV9 | TGTGCCAGCAGCGTAGGGGGTGGCGACAGCTACAATGAGCAGTTCTTC | CASSVGGGDSYNEQFF
TRBD2 | . | TRBJ2-5 | TRBV4-1 | TGCGCCAGCAGCCAAGGGAGACTAGCGGGAGACCGGGAGACCCAGTACTTC | CASSQGRLAGDRETQYF
. | . | TRBJ2-6 | TRBV5-6 | TGTGCCAGCAGCCCCGCCTGGCAGGGCTTTAATATTGGGGCCAACGTCCTGACTTTC | CASSPAWQGFNIGANVLTF
TRBD1 | . | TRBJ2-3 | TRBV7-9 | TGTGCCAGCAGCTTACGACAGGGTGAGGGCACAGATACGCAGTATTTT | CASSLRQGEGTDTQYF
. | few | TRBJ2-2 | TRBV2 | TGTGCCAGCAACTCAGGGGTCGGCACCGGGGAGCTGTTTTTT | CASNSGVGTGELFF
TRBD1 | . | TRBJ2-7 | TRBV14 | TGTGCCAGCAGCACGGGACAGGGGAGGTACGAGCAGTACTTC | CASSTGQGRYEQYF
. | once | TRBJ2-5 | TRBV28 | TGTGCCAGCAGTACACGGACAGCGTTACCCCAAGAGACCCAGTACTTC | CASSTRTALPQETQYF
TRBD1 | once | TRBJ2-7 | TRBV25-1 | TGTGCCAGCAGTGACCCTATGAGACAGGGGTCCGACGAGCAGTACTTC | CASSDPMRQGSDEQYF
TRBD1 | once | TRBJ1-1 | TRBV5-1 | TGCGCCAGCAGCAGGATCGGACAGGGCGGGACTGAAGCTTTCTTT | CASSRIGQGGTEAFF
TRBD2 | . | TRBJ2-2 | TRBV25-1 | TGTGCCAGCAGTGGAAGCGGGAGTTATTTCGGGGAGCTGTTTTTT | CASSGSGSYFGELFF
. | once | TRBJ1-2 | TRBV7-9 | TGTGCCAGCAGCTTAGTAGGGGGCTATGGCTACACCTTC | CASSLVGGYGYTF
. | once | TRBJ2-5 | TRBV19 | TGTGCCAGTAAAGCAGGGGGACTAGGGGAGACCCAGTACTTC | CASKAGGLGETQYF
. | . | TRBJ2-2 | TRBV5-6 | TGTGCCAGCAGCTCGTACTCCGGGGAGCTGTTTTTT | CASSSYSGELFF
. | . | TRBJ1-1 | TRBV7-2 | TGTGCCAGCAGCCCCGGACAAATCATGAACACTGAAGCTTTCTTT | CASSPGQIMNTEAFF
TRBD1 | . | TRBJ1-4 | TRBV2 | TGTGCCAGCAATCTCCAGGGGGCTTATGAAAAACTGTTTTTT | CASNLQGAYEKLFF
. | . | TRBJ2-2 | TRBV6-5 | TGTGCCAGCAGACAGGTCCAGGGTTTTGGCGGGGAGCTGTTTTTT | CASRQVQGFGGELFF
TRBD2 | . | TRBJ2-7 | TRBV6-6 | TGTGCCAGCACCGGGGGTGGAGCGGGGGGCTACGAGCAGTACTTC | CASTGGGAGGYEQYF
. | . | TRBJ1-2 | TRBV6-5 | TGTGCCAGCAGTTACTCGTTACAGGGAACGTATGGCTACACCTTC | CASSYSLQGTYGYTF
TRBD2 | . | TRBJ2-7 | TRBV6-1 | TGTGCCAGCAGTGAAGCGGGACTAGCGATATACGAGCAGTACTTC | CASSEAGLAIYEQYF
. | . | TRBJ2-2 | TRBV5-1 | TGCGCCAGCAGCCCTCGGACAGAAAACACCGGGGAGCTGTTTTTT | CASSPRTENTGELFF
TRBD2 | few | TRBJ2-7 | TRBV30 | TGTGCCTGGAGACAGCGGGAGGTCTACGAGCAGTACTTC | CAWRQREVYEQYF
TRBD1 | . | TRBJ1-1 | TRBV19 | TGTGCCAGTAGTATTAGGCAGGGGGTGGAGACTGAAGCTTTCTTT | CASSIRQGVETEAFF
. | . | TRBJ2-3 | TRBV25-1 | TGTGCCAGCAGAGGAGTGGAATCCTGGACAGATACGCAGTATTTT | CASRGVESWTDTQYF
. | . | TRBJ2-7 | TRBV5-6 | TGTGCCAGCAGCTTGGCTGGGGGGGAGCAGTACTTC | CASSLAGGEQYF
TRBD2 | . | TRBJ2-5 | TRBV29-1 | TGCAGCGTGATGAGCGGGGGGGCTCGAGAGACCCAGTACTTC | CSVMSGGARETQYF
TRBD2 | . | TRBJ2-7 | TRBV5-1 | TGCGCCAGCAGCTTGGTGGGAGGGGCTGTAAACGAGCAGTACTTC | CASSLVGGAVNEQYF
TRBD1 | . | TRBJ2-6 | TRBV10-3 | TGTGCCATCAGTATGACCGGGACAGGGTCAATCACTGGGGCCAACGTCCTGACTTTC | CAISMTGTGSITGANVLTF
TRBD2 | . | TRBJ2-1 | TRBV5-1 | TGCGCCAGCAGCTTGGTGGGGGTGACTAGCGGGGGGGTATCCCCTAGTTCCTACAATGAGCAGTTCTTC | CASSLVGVTSGGVSPSSYNEQFF
. | few | TRBJ1-5 | TRBV11-2 | TGTGCCAGCAGCTCACAGGGTAGTCAGCCCCAGCATTTT | CASSSQGSQPQHF
. | . | TRBJ1-5 | TRBV11-2 | TGTGCCAGCGCCGCACAGGGAGGGAATCAGCCCCAGCATTTT | CASAAQGGNQPQHF
. | once | TRBJ2-1 | TRBV6-5 | TGTGCCAGCAGCCGCAACATAAATGAGCAGTTCTTC | CASSRNINEQFF
. | . | TRBJ1-1 | TRBV27 | TGTGCCAGCAGTTTAAAAGGGGGCACTGAAGCTTTCTTT | CASSLKGGTEAFF
. | . | TRBJ2-5 | TRBV5-4 | TGTGCCAGCAGCTTGTTACTAGTGGGAGAGACCCAGTACTTC | CASSLLLVGETQYF
TRBD1 | . | TRBJ1-6 | TRBV6-5 | TGTGCCAGCTCACCGGGACAGGGCACGAGGGGGGTCCACTTT | CASSPGQGTRGVHF
. | . | TRBJ1-2 | TRBV7-9 | TGTGCCAGCAGCTCTACCCTAAGGGCAGGGGATGGCTACACCTTC | CASSSTLRAGDGYTF
. | . | TRBJ1-2 | TRBV10-3 | TGTGCCATCAGTGAGGATCGAGATGGCTACACCTTC | CAISEDRDGYTF
. | . | TRBJ2-4 | TRBV11-2 | TGTGCCAGCAGCCTAATCTCGGGCAAAAACATTCAGTACTTC | CASSLISGKNIQYF
. | . | TRBJ1-5 | TRBV5-1 | TGCGCCAGCAGCTTAGCCGGGGATAGCAATCAGCCCCAGCATTTT | CASSLAGDSNQPQHF
. | once | TRBJ2-7 | TRBV11-2 | TGTGCCAGCAGCTTATTAACTACAAACTCCTACGAGCAGTACTTC | CASSLLTTNSYEQYF
TRBD1 | . | TRBJ1-2 | TRBV27 | TGTGCCAGCAGTTCCCGACAGGGGTTAAACTATGGCTACACCTTC | CASSSRQGLNYGYTF
TRBD1 | . | TRBJ2-7 | TRBV5-1 | TGCGCCAGCAGCAGCGGACAGGGGGACTACGAGCAGTACTTC | CASSSGQGDYEQYF
. | . | TRBJ2-5 | TRBV5-8 | TGTGCCAGCAGCTTCCTAGTGCAAGAGACCCAGTACTTC | CASSFLVQETQYF
TRBD1 | . | TRBJ1-2 | TRBV6-1 | TGTGCCAGCAGTGCATCACAGGGGGCCTATGGCTACACCTTC | CASSASQGAYGYTF
. | . | TRBJ2-7 | TRBV27 | TGTGCCAGCAGTTTGGTATCCCCACCAACCACAGGGCCACGAACCCACGAGCAGTACTTC | CASSLVSPPTTGPRTHEQYF
. | once | TRBJ1-5 | TRBV10-3 | TGTGCCATCCAAGGGGGGGGCAATCAGCCCCAGCATTTT | CAIQGGGNQPQHF
. | . | TRBJ2-1 | TRBV30 | TGTGCCTGGAGTACAGGCAATGAGCAGTTCTTC | CAWSTGNEQFF
. | . | TRBJ2-7 | TRBV27 | TGTGCCAGCAGTTTAAGCCAGGGGACCTACGAGCAGTACTTC | CASSLSQGTYEQYF
. | few | TRBJ1-5 | TRBV6-1 | TGTGCCAGCAGTGAAACAGGCTCCAATCAGCCCCAGCATTTT | CASSETGSNQPQHF
TRBD2 | once | TRBJ2-3 | TRBV6-1 | TGTGCCAGCAGTGACGGGGGGGTGGGCACAGATACGCAGTATTTT | CASSDGGVGTDTQYF
. | . | TRBJ1-1 | TRBV9 | TGTGCCAGCAGCGTAGATCAGTACACTGAAGCTTTCTTT | CASSVDQYTEAFF